The entry below describes one T cell receptor (beta chain). This clonotype was counted ten times or more. It has no known antigen specificity. No much larger clone is present one base from it, and per-base qualities are unavailable. The entry originates in a study of response to subunit inactivated influenza vaccine (dated by TCRdb to 2016 to 2019). Background for the entire study: The study used deep quantitative T cell receptor repertoire profiling to track responses to a trivalent subunit inactivated influenza vaccine.

Trimming removed 2 bases from V and 8 bases from J, leaving 10 bases between the germline ends. Spanning cysteine to phenylalanine, the CDR3 consists of 13 amino acids. CDR3 DNA is the only sequence kept; it has 39 bases, read in frame from the first base. The germline V gene specifies SNHLY as CDR1 and FYNNEI as CDR2. Here is what the overall study found, with its caveats: It was suggested by the authors that each seasonal influenza vaccination may recruit only a limited number of new T cells.

Libraries came from RT-PCR. For sequencing, an Illumina HiSeq 2500 was employed. The raw public data were reprocessed by TCRdb itself: fastp quality trimming at Q25, MiXCR clonotype calling, in-frame beta chains only. Rows with a matching CDR3 protein are joined into one entry that keeps the most common DNA and genes. Within this sample are about 170,000 distinct CDR3 sequences, with roughly a tenth of them counted one time only. Together, the top ten hold roughly 33% of the sample. The specimen comprised CD8+ T cells sorted from PBMCs, sampled about 24 months after vaccination. The receptor was derived from a man between 50 and 70 years old who received an inactivated influenza vaccine. Donor details come from another sample of the same person, matched by shared clones. The chain employs TRBV2 and TRBJ2-4, with no reliable assignment of the D segment. The DNA sequence is TGTGCCAGCAGTGAACCTCTAAGGGACATTCAGTACTTC. This gives the protein CASSEPLRDIQYF.